Below, 31 T cell receptor beta chains from the same sample are listed, as sequenced in a study of technical replicates of blood from a handful of donors. Only in-frame clones appear in the TCRdb table, and some are missing; sequencing was by immunoSEQ multiplex PCR. The table has tens of thousands of clones, under 99% seen once. The specimen sequenced was T cells isolated from PBMCs. All receptors come from a human donor in good health.

The chain links TRBV19 to TRBJ1-1; D gene uncertain. The germline V gene has CDR1 LNHDA and CDR2 SQIVND (reference sequence). CDR3 length: 13 residues. Trimming removed 5 bases from V and 5 bases from J, with 12 bases in between. The CDR3 DNA is TGTGCCAGTAGTGGGGAGCTTCGAACTGAAGCTTTCTTT. Amino acids: CASSGELRTEAFF.

A note on this clone: Because the CDR3 is missing its conserved closing phenylalanine or tryptophan, this is likely a read error. The limits of the CDR3 on the DNA are not certain, so only TCRdb's listed CDR3 is given. The V gene is TRBV10-3, the J gene TRBJ1-3; the tabulated D call, TRBD1, remains unverified against the DNA. The germline V gene encodes CDR1 ENHRY and CDR2 SYGVKD. The CDR3 is 14 residues long, counting both termini. CDR3 amino acids: CAISDSQRTGITFG.

This rearrangement joins TRBV19 to TRBJ1-5; TRBD1 is a possible D gene (5 bases). This CDR3 region has 13 residues. V was cut by 5 bases and J by 1 base, with 6 bases left in between. Germline lookup yields CDR1 LNHDA and CDR2 SQIVND (reference sequence). CDR3 bases: TGTGCCAGTAGTCAGGGAAGCAATCAGCCCCAGCATTTT. It codes for CASSQGSNQPQHF.

This chain connects TRBV30 to TRBJ1-5, with 7 bases matching TRBD1. CDR3 size: 13 residues. J gave up 4 bases and V 0 bases, and 0 bases lay outside the gene matches. Germline V gene lookup returns CDR1 GTSNPN and CDR2 SVGIG (reference sequence). The chain's CDR3 is CAWSVQGNQPQHF. CDR3 nucleotides: TGTGCCTGGAGTGTACAGGGGAATCAGCCCCAGCATTTT.

The rearrangement uses TRBV7-9 and TRBJ2-2, with 7 bases fitting TRBD1. This CDR3 comprises 18 residues. The junction had 11 bases not matched to a gene; V was cut back by 3 bases and J by 1 base. Germline assignment: CDR1 SEHNR and CDR2 FQNEAQ (reference sequence). The DNA of the CDR3 is TGTGCCAGCAGCTTGGAGGCAGGGGGTTCGTGGAACACCGGGGAGCTGTTTTTT. This codes for CASSLEAGGSWNTGELFF.

The V call is TRBV30, the J call TRBJ2-7; D possibly corresponds to TRBD1 (5 bases). Germline V gives CDR1 GTSNPN, CDR2 SVGIG (reference sequence). The CDR3 has 12 amino acids. The V end lost 0 bases, the J end lost 5 bases, and 8 bases lay between the germline ends. CDR3 residues: CAWSVRRDEQYF. CDR3 in DNA: TGTGCCTGGAGTGTACGCAGGGACGAGCAGTACTTC.

The chain employs TRBV5-1 and TRBJ2-7; TRBD1 matches at 8 bases. V trimming: 3 bases; J trimming: 4 bases; junction bases outside the gene matches: 9. This CDR3 has 15 residues. Per the germline V gene, CDR1 is SGHRS and CDR2 is YFSETQ. This chain's CDR3 is CASSYGQGLQYEQYF. For the CDR3, the DNA is TGCGCCAGCAGCTATGGACAGGGTTTACAGTACGAGCAGTACTTC.

The V gene is TRBV18, the J gene TRBJ1-1; 7 bases line up with TRBD1. Germline CDR1 reads KGHSH; CDR2 reads LQKENI. The CDR3 consists of 13 residues. J was trimmed by 7 bases and V by 4 bases; bases with no gene match: 6. The CDR3 sequence is CASSLDRDVEAFF. The CDR3 DNA follows: TGTGCCAGCTCACTTGACAGGGATGTTGAAGCTTTCTTT.

CDR3 coding DNA: TGTGCCAGCAGTCCCGGGACTAGCGGGATCGGTGAGCAGTTCTTC. It specifies CASSPGTSGIGEQFF. The chain employs TRBV6-5 and TRBJ2-1; 13 positions match TRBD2. The CDR3 is 15 residues long. Per the germline V gene, CDR1 is MNHEY and CDR2 is SVGAGI. V gave up 5 bases and J gave up 9 bases; unmatched junction bases: 7.

The rearrangement joins TRBV6-5 to TRBJ2-7; weak D call: TRBD2 (6 bases). There are 13 residues in the CDR3. Trimming shortened V by 2 bases and J by 4 bases, and 9 bases separated the two germline ends. CDR1 and CDR2 from the germline V gene are MNHEY and SVGAGI. In DNA form, the CDR3 reads TGTGCCAGCAGTTACACTAGCCTATACGAGCAGTACTTC. It encodes CASSYTSLYEQYF.

The count of this clone is one. This chain connects TRBV11-2 to TRBJ1-1; tentatively, D is TRBD1 (6 bases). The germline V gene has CDR1 SGHAT and CDR2 FQNNGV. The CDR3 length is 13 residues. V was shortened by 1 base and J by 8 bases, with 11 bases between the two germline ends. Written as DNA, the CDR3 is TGTGCCAGCAGCTTAGGTATGGACAGCGAAGCTTTCTTT. Protein product: CASSLGMDSEAFF.

The chain couples TRBV9 to TRBJ2-7, with TRBD1 matching over 7 bases. The CDR3 runs 14 residues. CDR1 is SGDLS and CDR2 is YYNGEE in the germline V gene. Trimming at V came to 4 bases and at J to 2 bases, leaving 6 bases not matched to a gene. CDR3 nucleotide sequence: TGTGCCAGCAGCCCCGGGGACAGTCCCTACGAGCAGTACTTC. This codes for CASSPGDSPYEQYF.

Here the CDR3 DNA reads TGCGCCAGCAGCCAAGCAAGAACAGAAAAACTGTTTTTT. Its protein is CASSQARTEKLFF. The J gene is TRBJ1-4, the V gene TRBV4-1, with D uncertain. V dropped 1 base and J dropped 8 bases, with 8 bases sitting between them. The CDR3 totals 13 residues. The V gene's germline CDR1 is MGHRA and CDR2 YSYEKL.

The CDR3 DNA follows: TGTGCCTGGAGTGTATCTGTTTACGAGCAGTACTTC. Protein sequence: CAWSVSVYEQYF. This sequence joins TRBV30 and TRBJ2-7; D remains unclear. This CDR3 is 12 amino acids long. Germline loops: CDR1 GTSNPN, CDR2 SVGIG (reference sequence). The germline V and J ends were trimmed by 0 bases and 4 bases, with 7 bases remaining between them.

The J gene is TRBJ1-2, the V gene TRBV27, with D hard to call. The CDR3 totals 13 residues. V lost 2 bases to trimming and J lost 4 bases, with 8 bases between them. Germline CDR1 is MNHEY and CDR2 is SMNVEV (reference sequence). The CDR3 reads CASSLGRGYGYTF. For the CDR3, the DNA is TGTGCCAGCAGTTTAGGGCGGGGCTATGGCTACACCTTC.

The J gene is TRBJ2-7, the V gene TRBV25-1, with D possibly matching TRBD2 (5 bases). The CDR3 covers 13 residues. The V end was cut by 0 bases, the J end by 4 bases, with 7 bases between. The germline CDR1 and CDR2 sequences are MGHDK and SYGVNS. DNA of the CDR3: TGTGCCAGCAGTGAATATCGGGGATACGAGCAGTACTTC. Amino acids: CASSEYRGYEQYF.

The J gene is TRBJ1-1, the V gene TRBV7-2; D is possibly TRBD1 (5 bases). Germline V gene data show CDR1 as SGHTA and CDR2 as FQGNSA. Trimming cost V 1 base and J 6 bases, with 12 bases left between them. This CDR3 spans 14 amino acids. This chain's CDR3 is CASSLVSEGPEAFF. DNA for the CDR3: TGTGCCAGCAGCTTAGTTTCGGAGGGACCTGAAGCTTTCTTT.

This chain links TRBV12-5 with TRBJ1-1; a possible D gene is TRBD1 (5 bases). Germline CDR1 reads LGHNT; CDR2 reads FRNRAP. Deletions cut 6 bases from V and 1 base from J, with 12 bases between. The CDR3 runs 14 residues. This CDR3 reads CASGLGGRNTEAFF. CDR3 in DNA: TGTGCTAGTGGGCTGGGGGGAAGGAACACTGAAGCTTTCTTT.

This sequence joins TRBV28 and TRBJ1-4; D may be TRBD1 (5 bases). The CDR3 is 14 amino acids. Germline lookup yields CDR1 MDHEN and CDR2 SYDVKM. V was clipped by 6 bases and J by 4 bases, with 12 bases between them. Here the CDR3 reads CASRPGHRNEKLFF. DNA for the CDR3: TGTGCCAGCAGGCCAGGACACCGTAATGAAAAACTGTTTTTT.

The genes are TRBV7-6 and TRBJ2-5, with D tentatively TRBD2 (5 bases). Germline lookup yields CDR1 SGHVS and CDR2 FNYEAQ. The germline V and J ends were trimmed by 8 bases and 5 bases, with 15 bases remaining between them. CDR3 length: 13 residues. CDR3 sequence (DNA): TGTGCCAGCCGACCGGATAGCGCGGAGACCCAGTACTTC. This codes for CASRPDSAETQYF.

The chain joins TRBV27 to TRBJ1-1, with D perhaps TRBD1 (6 bases). This CDR3 comprises 14 residues. V was clipped by 2 bases and J by 5 bases, with 12 bases between them. Germline-derived CDR1 and CDR2 are MNHEY and SMNVEV (reference sequence). The DNA for the CDR3 is TGTGCCAGCAGTTTAGCGCGTCAGGGGACTGAAGCTTTCTTT. The encoded protein is CASSLARQGTEAFF.

The gene calls are TRBV6-1 and TRBJ1-5; the D gene is possibly TRBD1 (6 bases). Trimming removed 5 bases from V and 7 bases from J, with 12 bases in between. The CDR3 extends over 13 amino acids. Germline CDR1 MNHNS, CDR2 SASEGT. CDR3 amino acids: CASSSGERQPQHF. In DNA form, the CDR3 reads TGTGCCAGCAGTTCAGGGGAAAGGCAGCCCCAGCATTTT.

The CDR3 protein is CASSPQGATDQPQHF. The CDR3 nucleotides read TGTGCCAGCAGCCCGCAGGGGGCTACCGATCAGCCCCAGCATTTT. This sequence joins TRBV9 and TRBJ1-5; 8 nucleotides match TRBD1. The germline V gene encodes CDR1 SGDLS and CDR2 YYNGEE. The CDR3 spans 15 residues. V lost 4 bases, J lost 5 bases, and 8 bases stayed unmatched.

The chain couples TRBV7-2 to TRBJ2-7; TRBD2 matches 7 bases. Germline values: CDR1 SGHTA, CDR2 FQGNSA. J was trimmed by 4 bases and V by 5 bases; bases with no gene match: 14. The CDR3 totals 16 residues. In DNA form, the CDR3 reads TGTGCCAGCAGCCTCACGGGGGGAGTTTTTCTATACGAGCAGTACTTC. Protein product: CASSLTGGVFLYEQYF. Combining the CDR3 with reference TRBV7-2 and TRBJ2-7 gives the whole variable domain GAGVSQSPSNKVTEKGKDVELRCDPISGHTALYWYRQSLGQGLEFLIYFQGNSAPDKSGLPSDRFSAERTGGSVSTLTIQRTQQEDSAVYLCASSLTGGVFLYEQYFGPGTRLTVT.

The chain employs TRBV5-1 and TRBJ2-3; 14 bases are shared with TRBD2. V shed 8 bases and J 4 bases; nucleotides not matched to a gene: 3. The CDR3 spans 14 residues. Germline V CDR1 and CDR2: SGHRS, YFSETQ. CDR3 protein: CASGTSGSADTQYF. The CDR3 DNA is TGCGCCAGTGGGACTAGCGGGAGTGCAGATACGCAGTATTTT.

The CDR3 DNA sequence: TGTGCCAGCTCACCGCTCAGGGGACATGAAAAACTGTTTTTT. Its translation: CASSPLRGHEKLFF. This rearrangement joins TRBV18 to TRBJ1-4; D is possibly TRBD1 (6 bases). The ends were cut back, 3 bases at V and 6 bases at J, with 11 bases in the middle. The germline V gene has CDR1 KGHSH and CDR2 LQKENI. This CDR3 contains 14 residues.

This chain connects TRBV6-5 to TRBJ1-1; no firm D call. The CDR3 loop spans 13 amino acids. From germline, CDR1 is MNHEY and CDR2 SVGAGI. With 1 base removed from V and 2 bases from J, the gap between germline ends came to 5 bases. The CDR3 is CASSYLLNTEAFF. CDR3 nucleotide sequence: TGTGCCAGCAGTTACTTGCTAAACACTGAAGCTTTCTTT.

The rearrangement joins TRBV4-3 to TRBJ1-1, with 10 bases lining up with TRBD1. V lost 4 bases to trimming and J lost 1 base; unmatched junction nucleotides: 0. The length of the CDR3 is 14 residues. Germline values: CDR1 LGHNA, CDR2 YSLEER. CDR3: CASSRDRGNTEAFF. The CDR3 DNA sequence: TGCGCCAGCAGCCGGGACAGGGGGAACACTGAAGCTTTCTTT.

The rearrangement links TRBV4-1 to TRBJ1-2; D not certain. There are 13 residues in the CDR3. In germline, CDR1 is MGHRA, CDR2 YSYEKL. The V and J ends lost 6 bases and 4 bases respectively, with 12 bases between them. The CDR3 region has the DNA TGCGCCAGCAGACCCGGACTGAGCTATGGCTACACCTTC. The encoded protein is CASRPGLSYGYTF.

The CDR3 DNA follows: TGTGCCAGCAGTACGGGACAGGGGGCAGACACCATATATTTT. As protein: CASSTGQGADTIYF. This chain connects TRBV2 to TRBJ1-3, with TRBD1 matching over 12 bases. The CDR3 sequence is 14 residues long. Trimming removed 5 bases from V and 8 bases from J; junction bases left unmatched: 4. CDR1 is SNHLY and CDR2 is FYNNEI in the germline V gene.

The V call is TRBV11-3, the J call TRBJ2-7; 10 bases are shared with TRBD2. The CDR3 runs to 18 residues. Germline V gene lookup returns CDR1 SGHNT and CDR2 YENEEA. Trimming took 0 bases from V and 2 from J; bases not matched to a gene: 10. Here the CDR3 DNA reads TGTGCCAGCAGCTTAGATAGTCTTGGGACTAGCGACCCCTACGAGCAGTACTTC. Protein sequence: CASSLDSLGTSDPYEQYF.